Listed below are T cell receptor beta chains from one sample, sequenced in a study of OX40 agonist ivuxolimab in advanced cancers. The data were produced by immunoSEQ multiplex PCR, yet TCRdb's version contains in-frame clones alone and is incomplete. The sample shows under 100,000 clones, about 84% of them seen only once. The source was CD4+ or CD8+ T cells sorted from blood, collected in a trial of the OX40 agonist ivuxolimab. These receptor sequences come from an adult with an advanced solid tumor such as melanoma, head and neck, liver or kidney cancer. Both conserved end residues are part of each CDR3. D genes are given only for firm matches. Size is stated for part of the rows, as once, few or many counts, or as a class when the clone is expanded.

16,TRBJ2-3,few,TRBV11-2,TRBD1,CASSFPRGLYVDTQYF,TGTGCCAGCAGCTTCCCCAGGGGGCTATATGTGGATACGCAGTATTTT
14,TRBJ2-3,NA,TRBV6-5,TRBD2,CASKGGRKTDTQYF,TGTGCCAGCAAGGGCGGGAGAAAGACAGATACGCAGTATTTT
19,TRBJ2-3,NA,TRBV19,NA,CASSSAASGRAPSTDTQYF,TGTGCCAGTAGTAGCGCTGCGTCGGGGCGCGCCCCTAGCACAGATACGCAGTATTTT
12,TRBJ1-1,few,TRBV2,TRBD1,CASRRGVTEAFF,TGTGCCAGCCGCAGGGGGGTGACTGAAGCTTTCTTT
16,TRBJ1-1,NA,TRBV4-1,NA,CASSQEGGRVNTEAFF,TGCGCCAGCAGCCAGGAAGGGGGGCGGGTGAACACTGAAGCTTTCTTT
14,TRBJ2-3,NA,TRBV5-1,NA,CASSQTEGTDTQYF,TGCGCCAGCAGCCAGACAGAAGGCACAGATACGCAGTATTTT
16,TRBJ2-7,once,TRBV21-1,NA,CASSKDGRQVSYEQYF,TGTGCCAGCAGCAAAGATGGTAGGCAGGTCTCCTACGAGCAGTACTTC
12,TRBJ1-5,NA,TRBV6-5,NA,CASTNGGQPQHF,TGTGCCAGCACGAATGGGGGTCAGCCCCAGCATTTT
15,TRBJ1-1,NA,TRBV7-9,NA,CASSLEAGMNTEAFF,TGTGCCAGCAGCTTGGAAGCAGGGATGAACACTGAAGCTTTCTTT
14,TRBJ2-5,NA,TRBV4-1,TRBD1,CASSQGHRGETQYF,TGCGCCAGCAGCCAAGGCCACAGGGGGGAGACCCAGTACTTC
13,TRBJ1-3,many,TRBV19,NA,CASMRDLGNTIYF,TGTGCCAGTATGCGGGACCTTGGAAACACCATATATTTT
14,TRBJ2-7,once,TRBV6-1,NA,CASSAGRFSYEQYF,TGTGCCAGCAGCGCTGGACGGTTTTCCTACGAGCAGTACTTC
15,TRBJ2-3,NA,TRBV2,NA,CASSRQRSSTDTQYF,TGTGCCAGCAGTCGACAGCGAAGTAGCACAGATACGCAGTATTTT
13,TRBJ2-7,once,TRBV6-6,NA,CASRLASPYEQYF,TGTGCCAGCAGGCTAGCGTCTCCCTACGAGCAGTACTTC
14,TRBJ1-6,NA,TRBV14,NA,CASSLLGENSPLHF,TGTGCCAGCAGCCTGCTTGGGGAAAATTCACCCCTCCACTTT
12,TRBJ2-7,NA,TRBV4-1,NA,CASSQEGRRLYF,TGCGCCAGCAGCCAAGAAGGGAGGCGGTTGTACTTC
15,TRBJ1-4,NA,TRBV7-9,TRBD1,CASSLATGGSEKLFF,TGTGCCAGCAGCTTAGCGACAGGGGGCTCTGAAAAACTGTTTTTT
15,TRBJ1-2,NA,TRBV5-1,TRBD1,CASSPRTGGNYGYTF,TGCGCCAGCAGCCCGCGGACAGGGGGTAACTATGGCTACACCTTC
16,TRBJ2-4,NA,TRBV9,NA,CASSPQGTLAKNIQYF,TGTGCCAGCAGCCCACAGGGAACTCTAGCCAAAAACATTCAGTACTTC
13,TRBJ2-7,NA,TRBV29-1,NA,CSVATLLTYEQYF,TGCAGCGTTGCTACCCTACTGACCTACGAGCAGTACTTC
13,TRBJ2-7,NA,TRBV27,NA,CASSSVLAYEQYF,TGTGCCAGCAGTTCCGTACTAGCCTACGAGCAGTACTTC
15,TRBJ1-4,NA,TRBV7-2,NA,CASSLGGKSNEKLFF,TGTGCCAGCAGCTTAGGGGGGAAGTCTAATGAAAAACTGTTTTTT
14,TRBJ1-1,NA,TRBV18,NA,CASSPQGGDTEAFF,TGTGCCAGCTCACCACAGGGAGGGGACACTGAAGCTTTCTTT
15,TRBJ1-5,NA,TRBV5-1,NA,CASSLEGGSNQPQHF,TGCGCCAGCAGCTTGGAAGGGGGGAGCAATCAGCCCCAGCATTTT
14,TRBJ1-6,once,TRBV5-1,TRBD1,CASSLVQGGSPLHF,TGCGCCAGCAGCTTGGTTCAGGGGGGATCACCCCTCCACTTT
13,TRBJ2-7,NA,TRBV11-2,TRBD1,CASSFGTGYEQYF,TGTGCCAGCAGCTTCGGGACAGGGTACGAGCAGTACTTC
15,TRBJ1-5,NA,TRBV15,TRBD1,CATSKTTGASQPQHF,TGTGCCACCAGCAAGACCACAGGGGCAAGTCAGCCCCAGCATTTT
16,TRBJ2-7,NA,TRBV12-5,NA,CASGLVSTGPSYEQYF,TGTGCTAGTGGTTTGGTCTCGACAGGACCCTCCTACGAGCAGTACTTC
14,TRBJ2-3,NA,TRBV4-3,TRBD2,CASGLAGGQDTQYF,TGCGCCAGCGGACTAGCGGGGGGGCAAGATACGCAGTATTTT
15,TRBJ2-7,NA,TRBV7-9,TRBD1,CASSLEVGQAYEQYF,TGTGCCAGCAGCTTAGAAGTCGGACAGGCCTACGAGCAGTACTTC
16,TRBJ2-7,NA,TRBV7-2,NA,CASSFPFGTAAYEQYF,TGTGCCAGCAGCTTCCCCTTCGGGACGGCGGCCTACGAGCAGTACTTC
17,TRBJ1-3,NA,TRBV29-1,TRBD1,CSVDTGGNRGPGNTIYF,TGCAGCGTTGATACGGGGGGAAACAGGGGCCCGGGAAACACCATATATTTT
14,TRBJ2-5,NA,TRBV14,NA,CASSQGRGDETQYF,TGTGCCAGCAGCCAAGGCAGGGGCGACGAGACCCAGTACTTC
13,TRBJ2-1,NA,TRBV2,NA,CASRADRHNEQFF,TGTGCCAGCAGGGCTGACAGACACAATGAGCAGTTCTTC
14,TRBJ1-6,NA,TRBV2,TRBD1,CASRWDSFNSPLHF,TGTGCCAGCAGGTGGGACAGTTTCAATTCACCCCTCCACTTT
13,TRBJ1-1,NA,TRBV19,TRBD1,CASSALQGSEAFF,TGTGCCAGTAGTGCCCTACAGGGGTCAGAAGCTTTCTTT
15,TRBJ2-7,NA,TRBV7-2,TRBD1,CASSLGGQGTYEQYF,TGTGCCAGCAGCTTAGGCGGACAGGGAACCTACGAGCAGTACTTC
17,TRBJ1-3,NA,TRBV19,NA,CASSSGRVGVSGNTIYF,TGTGCCAGTAGTAGCGGCCGAGTGGGGGTCTCTGGAAACACCATATATTTT
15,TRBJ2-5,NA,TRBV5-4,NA,CASSTWGLAVGTQYF,TGTGCCAGCAGCACTTGGGGGCTAGCGGTGGGGACCCAGTACTTC
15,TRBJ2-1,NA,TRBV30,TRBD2,CAWSGLAGRVSEQFF,TGTGCCTGGAGTGGATTAGCGGGGCGAGTGAGTGAGCAGTTCTTC
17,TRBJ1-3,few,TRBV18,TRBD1,CASSPISLDREGNTIYF,TGTGCCAGCTCACCAATCTCCCTCGACAGGGAAGGAAACACCATATATTTT
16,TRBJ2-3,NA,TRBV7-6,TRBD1,CASSFTGTAITDTQYF,TGTGCCAGCAGTTTTACCGGGACAGCCATTACAGATACGCAGTATTTT
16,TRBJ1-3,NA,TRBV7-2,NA,CASSQGLPNSGNTIYF,TGTGCCAGCAGCCAGGGACTCCCCAACTCTGGAAACACCATATATTTT
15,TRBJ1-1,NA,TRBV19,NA,CASTGGYRAGTEAFF,TGTGCCAGTACCGGTGGCTACAGGGCGGGGACTGAAGCTTTCTTT
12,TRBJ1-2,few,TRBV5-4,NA,CASRPFEDGYTF,TGTGCCAGCAGGCCCTTCGAGGATGGCTACACCTTC
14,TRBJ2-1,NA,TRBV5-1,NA,CASSLGYIYNEQFF,TGCGCCAGCAGCTTGGGCTACATATACAATGAGCAGTTCTTC
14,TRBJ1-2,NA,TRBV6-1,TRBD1,CASSAPGTGGEDTF,TGTGCCAGCAGCGCCCCCGGGACAGGGGGCGAGGACACCTTC
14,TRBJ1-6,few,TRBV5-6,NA,CASSLQGWDSPLHF,TGTGCCAGCAGCCTACAGGGCTGGGATTCACCCCTCCACTTT
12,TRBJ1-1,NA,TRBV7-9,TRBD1,CASSHNQGGAFF,TGTGCCAGCAGCCACAATCAGGGGGGAGCTTTCTTT
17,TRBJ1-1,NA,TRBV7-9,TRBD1,CASSLTKGQAGSTEAFF,TGTGCCAGCAGCTTAACCAAGGGACAGGCCGGCAGCACTGAAGCTTTCTTT
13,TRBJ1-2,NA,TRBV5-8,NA,CASSPDRNYGYTF,TGTGCCAGCAGCCCCGACAGAAACTATGGCTACACCTTC
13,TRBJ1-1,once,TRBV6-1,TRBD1,CASTNGQGIEAFF,TGTGCCAGCACCAACGGACAGGGGATTGAAGCTTTCTTT
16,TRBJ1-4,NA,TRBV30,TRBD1,CAWSTGQGSANEKLFF,TGTGCCTGGAGTACGGGACAGGGGTCAGCTAATGAAAAACTGTTTTTT
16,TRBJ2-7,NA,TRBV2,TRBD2,CASSTGTSERSNEQYF,TGTGCCAGCAGTACCGGGACTAGCGAGAGATCAAACGAGCAGTACTTC